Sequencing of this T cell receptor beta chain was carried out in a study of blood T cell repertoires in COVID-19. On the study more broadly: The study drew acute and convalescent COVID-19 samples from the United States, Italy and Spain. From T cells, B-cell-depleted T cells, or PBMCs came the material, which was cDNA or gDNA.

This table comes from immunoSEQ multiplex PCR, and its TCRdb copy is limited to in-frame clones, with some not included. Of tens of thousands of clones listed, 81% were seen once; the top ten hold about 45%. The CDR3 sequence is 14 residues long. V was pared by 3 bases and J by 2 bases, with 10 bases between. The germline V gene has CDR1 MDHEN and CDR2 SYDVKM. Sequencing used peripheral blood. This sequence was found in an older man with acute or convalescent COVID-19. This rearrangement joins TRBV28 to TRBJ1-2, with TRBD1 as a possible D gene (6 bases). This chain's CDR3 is CASSLAQGNYGYTF. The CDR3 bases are TGTGCCAGCAGTTTGGCTCAGGGGAACTATGGCTACACCTTC.